Below, one T cell receptor beta chain is given with its context. These data originate in a study of cytomegalovirus exposure and HLA in healthy donors. The PCR ran on 60 Vbeta and 13 Jbeta primers. Some clones are missing from TCRdb's copy, which holds only in-frame ones; the method was immunoSEQ multiplex PCR. This sample has approximately 190,000 clones, with 65% to 90% found just once. V was pared by 4 bases and J by 2 bases, with 12 bases of the junction left unmatched. This CDR3 comprises 17 residues. Germline assignment: CDR1 MGHRA and CDR2 YSYEKL. The TCR comes from a man aged 40-50 years in good health and CMV-seropositive. The sequencing input was PBMCs. J is TRBJ2-3 and V is TRBV4-1; 7 nucleotides match TRBD2. The chain's CDR3 is CASSRGEGTTHTDTQYF. The CDR3 bases are TGCGCCAGCAGCCGGGGAGAAGGGACTACCCACACAGATACGCAGTATTTT.